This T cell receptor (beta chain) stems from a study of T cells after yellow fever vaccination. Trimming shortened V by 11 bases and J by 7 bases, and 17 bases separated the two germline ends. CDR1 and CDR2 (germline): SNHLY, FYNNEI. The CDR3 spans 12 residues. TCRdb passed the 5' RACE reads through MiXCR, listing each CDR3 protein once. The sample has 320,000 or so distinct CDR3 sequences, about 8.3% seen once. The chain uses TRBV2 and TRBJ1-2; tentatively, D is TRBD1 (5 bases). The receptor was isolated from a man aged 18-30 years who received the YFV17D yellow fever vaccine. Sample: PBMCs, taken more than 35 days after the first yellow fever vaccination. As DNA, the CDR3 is TGTGCCGTCCGCCTGGGGGAGGGTGGCTACACCTTC. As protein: CAVRLGEGGYTF.